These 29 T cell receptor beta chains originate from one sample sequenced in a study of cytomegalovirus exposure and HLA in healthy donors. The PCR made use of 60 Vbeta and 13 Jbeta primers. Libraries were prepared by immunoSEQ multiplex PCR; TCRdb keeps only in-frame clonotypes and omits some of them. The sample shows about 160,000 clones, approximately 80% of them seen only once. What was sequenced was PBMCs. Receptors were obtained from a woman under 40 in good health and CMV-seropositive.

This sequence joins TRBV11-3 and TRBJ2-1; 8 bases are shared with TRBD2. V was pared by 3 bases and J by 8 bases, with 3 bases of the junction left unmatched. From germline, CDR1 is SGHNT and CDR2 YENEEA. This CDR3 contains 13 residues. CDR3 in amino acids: CASSLAGGYEQFF. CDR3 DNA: TGTGCCAGCAGCTTGGCGGGGGGCTATGAGCAGTTCTTC.

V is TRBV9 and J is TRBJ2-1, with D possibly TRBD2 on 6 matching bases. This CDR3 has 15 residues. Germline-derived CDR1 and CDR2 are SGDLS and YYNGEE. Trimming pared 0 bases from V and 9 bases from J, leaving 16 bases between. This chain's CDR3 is CASSVVGRPSAEQFF. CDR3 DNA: TGTGCCAGCAGCGTAGTGGGCCGACCTAGCGCTGAGCAGTTCTTC.

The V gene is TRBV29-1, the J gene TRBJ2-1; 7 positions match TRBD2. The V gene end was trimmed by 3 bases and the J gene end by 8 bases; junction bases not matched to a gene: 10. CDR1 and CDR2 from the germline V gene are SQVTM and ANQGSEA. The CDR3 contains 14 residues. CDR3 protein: CSVDGAGGGDEQFF. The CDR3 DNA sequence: TGCAGCGTTGATGGGGCAGGTGGGGGGGATGAGCAGTTCTTC.

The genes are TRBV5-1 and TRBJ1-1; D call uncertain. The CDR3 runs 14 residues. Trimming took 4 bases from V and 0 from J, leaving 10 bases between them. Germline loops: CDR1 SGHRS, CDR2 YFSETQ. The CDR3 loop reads CASSPYGVNTEAFF. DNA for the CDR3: TGCGCCAGCAGCCCTTACGGGGTGAACACTGAAGCTTTCTTT.

CDR3 DNA sequence: TGTGCCAGCAGCCAAGATTGGAAAGCGGGGAACACCGGGGAGCTGTTTTTT. Protein sequence: CASSQDWKAGNTGELFF. V and J are TRBV4-2 and TRBJ2-2; maybe TRBD2 (6 bases). The CDR3 consists of 17 residues. The germline gives CDR1 LGHNA, CDR2 YNFKEQ. V lost 0 bases, J lost 1 base, and 12 bases lay in between.

CDR3 sequence reads: CASSFRGEGETQYF. CDR3 nucleotides: TGTGCCAGCAGCTTCAGGGGGGAAGGTGAGACCCAGTACTTC. V is TRBV5-6 and J is TRBJ2-5; D perhaps matches TRBD1 (7 bases). The CDR3 spans 14 residues. The V end lost 2 bases, the J end lost 5 bases, and 13 bases lay between the germline ends. From germline, CDR1 is SGHDT and CDR2 YYEEEE.

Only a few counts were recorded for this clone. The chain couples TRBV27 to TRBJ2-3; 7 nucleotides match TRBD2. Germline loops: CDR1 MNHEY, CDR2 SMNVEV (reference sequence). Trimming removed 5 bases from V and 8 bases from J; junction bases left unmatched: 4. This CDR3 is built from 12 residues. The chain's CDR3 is CASSIQRGTQYF. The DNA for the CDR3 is TGTGCCAGCAGTATCCAGCGGGGTACGCAGTATTTT.

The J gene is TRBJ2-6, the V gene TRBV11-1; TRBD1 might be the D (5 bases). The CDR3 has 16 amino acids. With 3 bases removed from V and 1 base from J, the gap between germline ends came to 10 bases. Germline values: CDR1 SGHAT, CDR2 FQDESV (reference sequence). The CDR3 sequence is CASSFGHLSGANVLTF. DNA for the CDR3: TGTGCCAGCAGCTTTGGACACCTTTCTGGGGCCAACGTCCTGACTTTC. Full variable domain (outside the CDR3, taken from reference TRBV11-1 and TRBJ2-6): EAEVAQSPRYKITEKSQAVAFWCDPISGHATLYWYRQILGQGPELLVQFQDESVVDDSQLPKDRFSAERLKGVDSTLKIQPAELGDSAMYLCASSFGHLSGANVLTFGAGSRLTVL.

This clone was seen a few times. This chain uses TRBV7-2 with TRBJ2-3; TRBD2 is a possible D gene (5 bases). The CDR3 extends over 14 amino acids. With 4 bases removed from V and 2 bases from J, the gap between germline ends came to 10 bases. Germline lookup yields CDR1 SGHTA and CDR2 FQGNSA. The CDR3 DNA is TGTGCCAGCAGCTATGGACTGAACACAGATACGCAGTATTTT. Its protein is CASSYGLNTDTQYF.

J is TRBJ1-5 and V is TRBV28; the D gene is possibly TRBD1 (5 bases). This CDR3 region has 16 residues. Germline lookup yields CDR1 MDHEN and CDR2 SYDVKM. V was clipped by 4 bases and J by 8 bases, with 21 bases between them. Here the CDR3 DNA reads TGTGCCAGCAGTTGGAAGGATTCAGGGTCCTCGAAGCCCCAGCATTTT. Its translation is CASSWKDSGSSKPQHF.

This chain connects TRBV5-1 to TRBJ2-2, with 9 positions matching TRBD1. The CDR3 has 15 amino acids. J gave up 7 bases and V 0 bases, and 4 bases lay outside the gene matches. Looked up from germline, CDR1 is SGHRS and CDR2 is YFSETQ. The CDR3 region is CASSLEQGAIGELFF. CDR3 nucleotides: TGCGCCAGCAGCTTGGAACAGGGGGCTATCGGGGAGCTGTTTTTT.

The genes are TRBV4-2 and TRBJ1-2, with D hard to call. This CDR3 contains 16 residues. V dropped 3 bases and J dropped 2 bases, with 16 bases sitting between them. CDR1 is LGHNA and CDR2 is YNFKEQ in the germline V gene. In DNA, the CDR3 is TGTGCCAGCAGCCAGGTTTCCGAGGTGGTCAACTATGGCTACACCTTC. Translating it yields CASSQVSEVVNYGYTF.

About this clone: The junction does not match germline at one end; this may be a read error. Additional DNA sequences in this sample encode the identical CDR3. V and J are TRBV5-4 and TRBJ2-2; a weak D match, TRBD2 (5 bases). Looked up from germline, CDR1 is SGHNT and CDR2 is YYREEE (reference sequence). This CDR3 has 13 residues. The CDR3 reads CASSPWNTGELFF. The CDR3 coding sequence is TGTGCCAGCAGCCCATGGAACACCGGGGAGCTGTTCTTT.

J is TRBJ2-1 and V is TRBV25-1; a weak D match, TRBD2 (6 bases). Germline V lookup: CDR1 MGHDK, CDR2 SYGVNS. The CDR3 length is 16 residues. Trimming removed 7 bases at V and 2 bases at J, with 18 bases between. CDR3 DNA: TGTGCCAGCACGCAGGAGGGCGGCAGAACCTACAATGAGCAGTTCTTC. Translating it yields CASTQEGGRTYNEQFF.

CDR3 residues: CASRGGEAFF. The CDR3 DNA reads TGTGCCAGCAGGGGAGGTGAAGCTTTCTTT. The chain uses TRBV25-1 and TRBJ1-1, with D uncertain. The length of the CDR3 is 10 residues. The V end was cut by 6 bases, the J end by 7 bases, with 6 bases between. CDR1 is MGHDK, CDR2 SYGVNS, per germline.

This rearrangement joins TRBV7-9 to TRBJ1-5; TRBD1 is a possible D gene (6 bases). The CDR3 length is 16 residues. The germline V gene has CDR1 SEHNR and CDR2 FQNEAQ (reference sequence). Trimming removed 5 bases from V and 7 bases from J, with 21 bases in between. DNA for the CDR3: TGTGCCAGCAGCGCAGTTTTTGGGGGCGTTGAGCAGCCCCAGCATTTT. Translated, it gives CASSAVFGGVEQPQHF.

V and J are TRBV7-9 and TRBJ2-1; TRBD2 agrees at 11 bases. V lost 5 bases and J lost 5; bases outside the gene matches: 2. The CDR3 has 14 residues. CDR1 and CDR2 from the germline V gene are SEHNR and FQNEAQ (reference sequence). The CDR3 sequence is CASSRLAGNNEQFF. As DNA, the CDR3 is TGTGCCAGCAGCCGACTAGCGGGGAACAATGAGCAGTTCTTC.

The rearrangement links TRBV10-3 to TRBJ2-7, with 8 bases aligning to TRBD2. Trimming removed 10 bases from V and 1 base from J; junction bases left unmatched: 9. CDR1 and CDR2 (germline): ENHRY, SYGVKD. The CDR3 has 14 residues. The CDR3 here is CATRGERGSYEQYF. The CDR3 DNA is TGTGCCACCAGAGGTGAGCGGGGGTCCTACGAGCAGTACTTC.

CDR3 region: CASSERDAGQGYEQYF. CDR3 nucleotides: TGTGCCAGCAGTGAAAGGGATGCGGGACAGGGCTACGAGCAGTACTTC. The genes are TRBV6-1 and TRBJ2-7, with 9 bases fitting TRBD1. The junction had 8 bases not matched to a gene; V was cut back by 2 bases and J by 3 bases. CDR3 length: 16 amino acids. Germline lookup yields CDR1 MNHNS and CDR2 SASEGT.

CDR3 in DNA: TGTGCCAGCAGCCCACAGGGCTCATTGGATACGCAGTATTTT. This codes for CASSPQGSLDTQYF. The V gene is TRBV6-4, the J gene TRBJ2-3; D possibly corresponds to TRBD1 (6 bases). From germline, CDR1 is MRHNA and CDR2 SNTAGT. This CDR3 has 14 amino acids. V lost 6 bases, J lost 6 bases, and 16 bases lay in between.

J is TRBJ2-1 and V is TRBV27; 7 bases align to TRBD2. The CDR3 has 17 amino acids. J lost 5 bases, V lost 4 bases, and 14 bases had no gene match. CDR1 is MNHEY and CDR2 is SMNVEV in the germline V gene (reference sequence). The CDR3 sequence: CASSSPLSAGVNNEQFF. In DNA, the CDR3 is TGTGCCAGCAGTTCCCCCCTTTCCGCGGGGGTTAACAATGAGCAGTTCTTC.

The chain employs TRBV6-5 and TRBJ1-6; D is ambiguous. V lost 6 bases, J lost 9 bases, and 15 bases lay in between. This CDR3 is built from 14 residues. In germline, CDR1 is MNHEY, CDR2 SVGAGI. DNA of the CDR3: TGTGCCAGCAGGCAAGGACTAGCCCCTTCACCCCTCCACTTT. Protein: CASRQGLAPSPLHF.

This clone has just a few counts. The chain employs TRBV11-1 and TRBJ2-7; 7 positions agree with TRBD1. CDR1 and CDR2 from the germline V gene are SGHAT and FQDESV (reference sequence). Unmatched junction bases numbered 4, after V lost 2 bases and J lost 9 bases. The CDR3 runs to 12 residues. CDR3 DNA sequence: TGTGCCAGCAGCTTACTGGACAGGCGGCAGTACTTC. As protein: CASSLLDRRQYF. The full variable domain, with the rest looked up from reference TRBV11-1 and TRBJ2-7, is EAEVAQSPRYKITEKSQAVAFWCDPISGHATLYWYRQILGQGPELLVQFQDESVVDDSQLPKDRFSAERLKGVDSTLKIQPAELGDSAMYLCASSLLDRRQYFGPGTRLTVT.

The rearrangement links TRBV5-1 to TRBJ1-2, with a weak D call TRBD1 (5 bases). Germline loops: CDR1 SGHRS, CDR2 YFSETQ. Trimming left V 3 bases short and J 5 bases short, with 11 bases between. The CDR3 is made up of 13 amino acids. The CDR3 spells CASSYDSGYGYTF. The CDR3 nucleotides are TGCGCCAGCAGCTACGACAGTGGATATGGCTACACCTTC.

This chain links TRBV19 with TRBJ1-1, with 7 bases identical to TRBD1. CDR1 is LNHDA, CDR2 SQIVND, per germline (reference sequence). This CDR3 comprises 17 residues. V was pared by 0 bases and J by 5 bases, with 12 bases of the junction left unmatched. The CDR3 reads CASSIDLLRGRGTEAFF. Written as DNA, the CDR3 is TGTGCCAGTAGTATAGATCTATTGAGGGGGCGCGGAACTGAAGCTTTCTTT.

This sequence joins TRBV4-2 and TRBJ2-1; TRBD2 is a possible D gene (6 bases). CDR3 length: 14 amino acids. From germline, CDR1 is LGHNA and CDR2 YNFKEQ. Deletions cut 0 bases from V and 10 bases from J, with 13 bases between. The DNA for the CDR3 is TGTGCCAGCAGCCAAGATCAAAAGGGACTGGAGCAGTTCTTC. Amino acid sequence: CASSQDQKGLEQFF.

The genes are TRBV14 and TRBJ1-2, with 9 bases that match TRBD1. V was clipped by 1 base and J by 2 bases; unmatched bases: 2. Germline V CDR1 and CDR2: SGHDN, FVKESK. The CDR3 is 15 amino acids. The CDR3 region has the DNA TGTGCCAGCAGCCAAGGGACAGGGGAAAACTATGGCTACACCTTC. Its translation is CASSQGTGENYGYTF.

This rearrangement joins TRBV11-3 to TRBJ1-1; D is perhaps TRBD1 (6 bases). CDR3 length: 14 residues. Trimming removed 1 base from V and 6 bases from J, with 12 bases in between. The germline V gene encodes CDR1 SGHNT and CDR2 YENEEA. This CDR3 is CASSLGRGYSEAFF. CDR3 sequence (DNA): TGTGCCAGCAGCTTAGGAAGGGGGTATTCTGAAGCTTTCTTT.

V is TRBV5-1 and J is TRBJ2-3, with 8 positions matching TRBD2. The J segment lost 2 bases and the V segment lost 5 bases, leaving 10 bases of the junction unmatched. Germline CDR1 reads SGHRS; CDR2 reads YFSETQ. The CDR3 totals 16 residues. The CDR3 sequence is CASSWRRGAPTDTQYF. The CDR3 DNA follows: TGCGCCAGCAGTTGGAGGCGGGGGGCCCCCACAGATACGCAGTATTTT.